The T cell receptor beta chain described here comes from a study of CD8 T cells in Susac syndrome. The overall study: Sequencing included Susac syndrome patients, over five of them with active disease and roughly eight in remission. Points from the study as a whole: Within total CD8+ repertoires, around 15 Susac-specific public clones were found, and within CD8+ TEMRA repertoires, 4 or 5. Regarding the TCR sequencing and HLA analysis, the study admitted that a relatively small number of individuals were involved.

RNA in amounts of roughly 0.45 to 1 ug was reverse transcribed with random hexamers. In TCRdb, the immunoSEQ multiplex PCR reads were re-called with MiXCR into one record per CDR3 protein. The sample contains 65,000 to 85,000 distinct CDR3 sequences, 90% to 95% of which appear only once. In its sample, this clonotype was seen once. As yet, its antigen is unknown. V lost 2 bases and J lost 0, with 15 bases in between. Per germline, CDR1 SGDLS and CDR2 YYNGEE. There are 17 residues in the CDR3. The chain joins TRBV9 to TRBJ1-3; TRBD1 is a possible D gene (6 bases). The sequenced sample was CD8+ T cells from PBMCs. The sequence derives from a human donor with Susac syndrome. The CDR3 here is CASSVFQGLSSGNTIYF. The CDR3 coding sequence is TGTGCCAGCAGCGTTTTTCAGGGGCTGAGCTCTGGAAACACCATATATTTT.